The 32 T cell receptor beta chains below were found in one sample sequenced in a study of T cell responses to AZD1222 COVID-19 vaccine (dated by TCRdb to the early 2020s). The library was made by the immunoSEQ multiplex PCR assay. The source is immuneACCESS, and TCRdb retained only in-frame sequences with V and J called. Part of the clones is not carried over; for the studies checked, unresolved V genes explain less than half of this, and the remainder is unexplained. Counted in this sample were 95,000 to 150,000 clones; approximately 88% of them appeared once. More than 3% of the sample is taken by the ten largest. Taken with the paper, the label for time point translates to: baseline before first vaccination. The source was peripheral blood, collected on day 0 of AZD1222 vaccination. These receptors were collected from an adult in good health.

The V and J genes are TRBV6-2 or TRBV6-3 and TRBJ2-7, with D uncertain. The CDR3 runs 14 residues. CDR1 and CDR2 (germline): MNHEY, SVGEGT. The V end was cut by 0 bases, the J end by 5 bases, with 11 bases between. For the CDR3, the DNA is TGTGCCAGCAGTTACTCTGGGCCGGCCCACGAGCAGTACTTC. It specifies CASSYSGPAHEQYF.

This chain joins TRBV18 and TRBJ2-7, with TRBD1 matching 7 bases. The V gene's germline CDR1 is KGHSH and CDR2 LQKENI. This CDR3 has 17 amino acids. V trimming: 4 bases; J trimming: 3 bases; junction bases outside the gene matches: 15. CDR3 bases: TGTGCCAGCTCACTAGTTCCGACAGGGCGGTATTACTACGAGCAGTACTTC. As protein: CASSLVPTGRYYYEQYF.

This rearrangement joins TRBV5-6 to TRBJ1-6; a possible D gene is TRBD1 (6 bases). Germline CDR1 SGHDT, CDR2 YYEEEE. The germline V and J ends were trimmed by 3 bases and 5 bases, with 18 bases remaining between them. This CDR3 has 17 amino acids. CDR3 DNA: TGTGCCAGCAGCTGGGGGGCCCGGGCCCAGCATAATTCACCCCTCCACTTT. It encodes CASSWGARAQHNSPLHF.

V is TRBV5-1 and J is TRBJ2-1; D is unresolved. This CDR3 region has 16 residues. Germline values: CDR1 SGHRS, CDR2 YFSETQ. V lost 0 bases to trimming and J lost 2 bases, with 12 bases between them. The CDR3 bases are TGCGCCAGCAGCTTGGAGCTCAGCAAACCCTACAATGAGCAGTTCTTC. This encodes CASSLELSKPYNEQFF.

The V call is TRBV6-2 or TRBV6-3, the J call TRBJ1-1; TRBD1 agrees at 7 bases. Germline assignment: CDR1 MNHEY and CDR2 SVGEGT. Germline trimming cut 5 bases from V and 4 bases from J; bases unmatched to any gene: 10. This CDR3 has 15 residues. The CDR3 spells CASSRGAGGATEAFF. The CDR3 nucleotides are TGTGCCAGCAGTCGAGGGGCAGGGGGGGCCACTGAAGCTTTCTTT.

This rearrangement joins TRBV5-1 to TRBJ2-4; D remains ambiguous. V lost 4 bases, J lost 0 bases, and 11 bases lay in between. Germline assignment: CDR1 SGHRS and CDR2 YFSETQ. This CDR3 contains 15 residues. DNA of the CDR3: TGCGCCAGCAGCCCAACAGAGCTAGCCAAAAACATTCAGTACTTC. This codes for CASSPTELAKNIQYF. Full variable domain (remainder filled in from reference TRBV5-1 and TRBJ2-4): KAGVTQTPRYLIKTRGQQVTLSCSPISGHRSVSWYQQTPGQGLQFLFEYFSETQRNKGNFPGRFSGRQFSNSRSEMNVSTLELGDSALYLCASSPTELAKNIQYFGAGTRLSVL.

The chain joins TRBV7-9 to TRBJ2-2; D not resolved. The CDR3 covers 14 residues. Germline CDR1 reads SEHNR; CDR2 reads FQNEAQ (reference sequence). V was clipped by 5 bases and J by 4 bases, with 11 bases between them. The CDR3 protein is CASSLQAATGELFF. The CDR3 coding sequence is TGTGCCAGCAGCCTGCAGGCGGCCACCGGGGAGCTGTTTTTT.

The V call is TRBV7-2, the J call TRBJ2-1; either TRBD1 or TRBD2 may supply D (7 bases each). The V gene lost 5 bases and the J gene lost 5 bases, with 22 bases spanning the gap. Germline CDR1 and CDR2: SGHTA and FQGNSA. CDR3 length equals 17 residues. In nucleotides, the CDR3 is TGTGCCAGCAGCGTATCTGCCGGGACAGCGGGACACAATGAGCAGTTCTTC. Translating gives CASSVSAGTAGHNEQFF. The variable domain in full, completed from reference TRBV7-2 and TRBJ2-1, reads GAGVSQSPSNKVTEKGKDVELRCDPISGHTALYWYRQSLGQGLEFLIYFQGNSAPDKSGLPSDRFSAERTGGSVSTLTIQRTQQEDSAVYLCASSVSAGTAGHNEQFFGPGTRLTVL.

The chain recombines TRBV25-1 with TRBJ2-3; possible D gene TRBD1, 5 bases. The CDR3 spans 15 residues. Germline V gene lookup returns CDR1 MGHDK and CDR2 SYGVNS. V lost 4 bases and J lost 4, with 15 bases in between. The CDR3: CASSAVGATSDTQYF. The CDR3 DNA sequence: TGTGCCAGCAGTGCCGTTGGGGCCACCTCAGATACGCAGTATTTT.

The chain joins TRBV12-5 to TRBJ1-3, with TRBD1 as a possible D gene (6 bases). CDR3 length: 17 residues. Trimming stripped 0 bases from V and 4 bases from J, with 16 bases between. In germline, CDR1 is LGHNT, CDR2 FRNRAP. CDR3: CASGLVIWGARGNTIYF. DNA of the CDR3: TGTGCTAGTGGTTTGGTAATTTGGGGGGCGCGAGGAAACACCATATATTTT.

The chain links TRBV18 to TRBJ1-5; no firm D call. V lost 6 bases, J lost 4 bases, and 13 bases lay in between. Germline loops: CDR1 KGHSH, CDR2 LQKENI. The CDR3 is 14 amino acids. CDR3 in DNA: TGTGCCAGCTCCCAAGACCTGGGGAATCAGCCCCAGCATTTT. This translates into CASSQDLGNQPQHF.

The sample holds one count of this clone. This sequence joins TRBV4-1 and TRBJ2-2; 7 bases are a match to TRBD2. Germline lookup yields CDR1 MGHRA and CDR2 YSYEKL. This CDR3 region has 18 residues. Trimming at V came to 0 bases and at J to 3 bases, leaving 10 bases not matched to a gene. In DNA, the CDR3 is TGCGCCAGCAGCCAAGATAGGGGCAGCGGGGAATACACCGGGGAGCTGTTTTTT. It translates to CASSQDRGSGEYTGELFF.

The CDR3 reads CASNQGMNTEAFF. The CDR3, as DNA: TGCGCCAGCAACCAGGGCATGAACACTGAAGCTTTCTTT. The V call is TRBV5-1, the J call TRBJ1-1; D is possibly TRBD1 (5 bases). The V end was cut by 6 bases, the J end by 0 bases, with 9 bases between. This CDR3 comprises 13 residues. CDR1 SGHRS and CDR2 YFSETQ come from the germline V gene.

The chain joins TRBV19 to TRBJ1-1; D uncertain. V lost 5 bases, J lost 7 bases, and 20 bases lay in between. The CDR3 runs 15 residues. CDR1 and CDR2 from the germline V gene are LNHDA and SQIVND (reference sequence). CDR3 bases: TGTGCCAGTAGTGGGTGGGCGAATGGGGTTGATGAAGCTTTCTTT. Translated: CASSGWANGVDEAFF.

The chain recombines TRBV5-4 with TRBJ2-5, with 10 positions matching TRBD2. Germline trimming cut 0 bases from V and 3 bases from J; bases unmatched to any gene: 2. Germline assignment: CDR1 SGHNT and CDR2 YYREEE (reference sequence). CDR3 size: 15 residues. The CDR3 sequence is CASSLELAGEETQYF. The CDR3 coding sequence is TGTGCCAGCAGCTTGGAGCTAGCGGGAGAAGAGACCCAGTACTTC.

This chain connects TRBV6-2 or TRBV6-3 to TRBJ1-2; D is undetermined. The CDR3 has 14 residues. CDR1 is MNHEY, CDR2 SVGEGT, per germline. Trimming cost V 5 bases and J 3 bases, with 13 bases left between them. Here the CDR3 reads CASSPQSFYYGYTF. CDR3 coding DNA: TGTGCCAGCAGTCCGCAGAGTTTCTACTATGGCTACACCTTC.

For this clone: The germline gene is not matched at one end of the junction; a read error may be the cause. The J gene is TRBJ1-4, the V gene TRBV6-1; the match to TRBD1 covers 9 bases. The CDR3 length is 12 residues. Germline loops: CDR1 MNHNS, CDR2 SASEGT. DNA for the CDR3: TGTGCCAGCAGTGACGGGGACAGGGTCGACCTTTTT. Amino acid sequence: CASSDGDRVDLF.

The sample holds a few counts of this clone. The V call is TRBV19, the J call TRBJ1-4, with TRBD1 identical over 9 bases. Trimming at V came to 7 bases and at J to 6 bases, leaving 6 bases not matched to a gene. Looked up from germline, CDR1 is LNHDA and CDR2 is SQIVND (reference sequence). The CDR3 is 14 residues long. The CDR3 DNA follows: TGTGCCAGTACCGCGGGACAGGGCCATGAAAAACTGTTTTTT. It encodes CASTAGQGHEKLFF.

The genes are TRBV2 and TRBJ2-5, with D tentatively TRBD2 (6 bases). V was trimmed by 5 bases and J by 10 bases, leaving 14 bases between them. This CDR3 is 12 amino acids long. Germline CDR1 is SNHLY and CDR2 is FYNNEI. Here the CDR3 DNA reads TGTGCCAGCAGTTGGGAGGAACTTCTCCAGTACTTC. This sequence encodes CASSWEELLQYF.

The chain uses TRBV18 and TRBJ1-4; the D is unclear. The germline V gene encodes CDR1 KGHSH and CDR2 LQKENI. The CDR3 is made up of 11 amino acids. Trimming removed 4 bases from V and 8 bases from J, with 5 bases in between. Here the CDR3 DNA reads TGTGCCAGCTCACAGACAGAAAAACTGTTTTTT. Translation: CASSQTEKLFF.

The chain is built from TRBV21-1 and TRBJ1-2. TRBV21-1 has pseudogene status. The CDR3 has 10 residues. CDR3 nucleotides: TGTGCCAGCAGCGACTATGGCTACACCTTC. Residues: CASSDYGYTF.

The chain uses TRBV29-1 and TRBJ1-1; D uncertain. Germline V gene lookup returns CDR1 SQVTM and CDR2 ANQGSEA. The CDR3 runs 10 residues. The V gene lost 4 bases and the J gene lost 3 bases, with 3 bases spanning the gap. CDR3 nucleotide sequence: TGCAGCGTTGGGTACACTGAAGCTTTCTTT. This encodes CSVGYTEAFF.

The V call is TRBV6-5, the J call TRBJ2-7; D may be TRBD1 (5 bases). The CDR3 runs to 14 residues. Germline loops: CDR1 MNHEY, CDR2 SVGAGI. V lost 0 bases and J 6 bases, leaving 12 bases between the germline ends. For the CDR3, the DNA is TGTGCCAGCAGTTACTCCTTCCGGCAGGGCGAGCAGTACTTC. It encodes CASSYSFRQGEQYF.

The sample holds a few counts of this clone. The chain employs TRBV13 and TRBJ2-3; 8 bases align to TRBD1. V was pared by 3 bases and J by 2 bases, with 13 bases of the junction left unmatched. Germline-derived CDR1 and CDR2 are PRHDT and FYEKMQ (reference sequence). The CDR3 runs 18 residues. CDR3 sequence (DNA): TGTGCCAGCAGCTTTTGGGCGCACAGGGGGGAACTCACAGATACGCAGTATTTT. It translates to CASSFWAHRGELTDTQYF.

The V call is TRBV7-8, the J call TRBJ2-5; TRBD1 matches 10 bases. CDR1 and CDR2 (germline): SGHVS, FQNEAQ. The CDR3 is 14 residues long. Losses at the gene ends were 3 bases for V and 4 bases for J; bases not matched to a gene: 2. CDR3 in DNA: TGTGCCAGCAGCTTGAGGGACAGGGGAGAGACCCAGTACTTC. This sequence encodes CASSLRDRGETQYF.

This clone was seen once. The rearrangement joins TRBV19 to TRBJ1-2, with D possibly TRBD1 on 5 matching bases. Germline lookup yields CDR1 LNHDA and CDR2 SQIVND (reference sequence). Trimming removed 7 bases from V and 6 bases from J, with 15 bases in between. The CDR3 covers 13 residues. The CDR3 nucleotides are TGTGCCAGTACCACGGACAAGCAACATGGCTACACCTTC. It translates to CASTTDKQHGYTF.

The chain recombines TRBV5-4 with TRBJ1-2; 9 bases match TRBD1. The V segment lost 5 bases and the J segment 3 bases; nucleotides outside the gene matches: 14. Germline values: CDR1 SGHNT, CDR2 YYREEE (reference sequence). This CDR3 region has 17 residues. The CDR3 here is CASRRTGEIDLDYGYTF. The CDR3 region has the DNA TGTGCCAGCAGGCGGACAGGGGAGATAGATTTAGACTATGGCTACACCTTC. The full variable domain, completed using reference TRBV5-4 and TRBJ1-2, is ETGVTQSPTHLIKTRGQQVTLRCSSQSGHNTVSWYQQALGQGPQFIFQYYREEENGRGNFPPRFSGLQFPNYSSELNVNALELDDSALYLCASRRTGEIDLDYGYTFGSGTRLTVV.

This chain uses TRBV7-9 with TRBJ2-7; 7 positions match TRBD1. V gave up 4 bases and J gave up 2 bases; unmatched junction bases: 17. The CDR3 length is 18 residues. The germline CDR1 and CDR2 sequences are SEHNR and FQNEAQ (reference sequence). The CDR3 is CASSYRTGTSTETYEQYF. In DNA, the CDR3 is TGTGCCAGCAGCTATAGGACAGGTACGAGTACCGAAACCTACGAGCAGTACTTC.

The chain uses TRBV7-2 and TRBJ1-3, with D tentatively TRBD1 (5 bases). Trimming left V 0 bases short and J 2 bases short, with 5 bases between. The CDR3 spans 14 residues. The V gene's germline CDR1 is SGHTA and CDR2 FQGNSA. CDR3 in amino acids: CASSLAGAGNTIYF. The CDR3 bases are TGTGCCAGCAGCTTAGCAGGGGCTGGAAACACCATATATTTT.

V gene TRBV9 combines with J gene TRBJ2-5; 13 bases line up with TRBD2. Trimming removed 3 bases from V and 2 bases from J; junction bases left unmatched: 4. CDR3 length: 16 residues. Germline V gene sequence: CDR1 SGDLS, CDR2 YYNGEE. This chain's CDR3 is CASSALLAGGQETQYF. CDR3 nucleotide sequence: TGTGCCAGCAGCGCCCTACTAGCGGGGGGGCAAGAGACCCAGTACTTC. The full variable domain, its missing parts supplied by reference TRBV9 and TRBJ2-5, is DSGVTQTPKHLITATGQRVTLRCSPRSGDLSVYWYQQSLDQGLQFLIQYYNGEERAKGNILERFSAQQFPDLHSELNLSSLELGDSALYFCASSALLAGGQETQYFGPGTRLLVL.

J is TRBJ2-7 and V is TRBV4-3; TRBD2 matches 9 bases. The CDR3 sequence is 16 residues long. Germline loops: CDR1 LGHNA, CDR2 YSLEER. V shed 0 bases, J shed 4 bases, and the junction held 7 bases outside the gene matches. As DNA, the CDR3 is TGCGCCAGCAGCCAAGATCACAGCGGGGGGACATACGAGCAGTACTTC. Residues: CASSQDHSGGTYEQYF.

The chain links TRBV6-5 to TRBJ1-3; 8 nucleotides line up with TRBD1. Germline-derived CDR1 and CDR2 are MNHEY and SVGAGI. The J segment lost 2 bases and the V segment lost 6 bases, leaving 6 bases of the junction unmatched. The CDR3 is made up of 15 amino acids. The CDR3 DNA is TGTGCCAGCAGGCCCCAGGGGGCGGCTGGAAACACCATATATTTT. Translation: CASRPQGAAGNTIYF.